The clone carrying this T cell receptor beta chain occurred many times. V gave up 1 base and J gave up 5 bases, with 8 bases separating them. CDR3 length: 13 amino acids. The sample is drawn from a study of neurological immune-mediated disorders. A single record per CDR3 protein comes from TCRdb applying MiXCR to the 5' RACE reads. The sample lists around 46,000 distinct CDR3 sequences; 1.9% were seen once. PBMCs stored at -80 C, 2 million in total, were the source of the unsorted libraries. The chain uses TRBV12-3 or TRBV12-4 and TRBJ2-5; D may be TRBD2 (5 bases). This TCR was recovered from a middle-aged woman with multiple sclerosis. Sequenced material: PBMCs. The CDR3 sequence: CASSLGQRETQYF. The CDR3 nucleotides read TGTGCCAGCAGTTTAGGCCAGCGGGAGACCCAGTACTTC.